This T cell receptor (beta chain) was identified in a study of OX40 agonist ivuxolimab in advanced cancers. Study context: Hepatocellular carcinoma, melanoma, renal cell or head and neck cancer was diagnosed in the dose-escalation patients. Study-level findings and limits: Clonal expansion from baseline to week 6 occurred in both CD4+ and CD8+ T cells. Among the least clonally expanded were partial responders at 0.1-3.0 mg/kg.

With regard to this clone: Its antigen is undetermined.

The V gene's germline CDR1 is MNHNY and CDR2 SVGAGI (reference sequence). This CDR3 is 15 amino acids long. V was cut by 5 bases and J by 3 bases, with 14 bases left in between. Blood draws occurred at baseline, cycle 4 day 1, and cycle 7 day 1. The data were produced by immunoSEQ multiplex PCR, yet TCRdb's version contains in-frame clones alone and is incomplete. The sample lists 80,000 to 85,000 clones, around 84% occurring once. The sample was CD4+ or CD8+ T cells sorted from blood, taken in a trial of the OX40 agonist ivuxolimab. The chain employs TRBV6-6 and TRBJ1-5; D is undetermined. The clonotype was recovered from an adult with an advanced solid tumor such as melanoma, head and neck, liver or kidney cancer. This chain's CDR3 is CASSHTKSANQPQHF. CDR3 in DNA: TGTGCCAGCAGTCATACAAAAAGCGCCAATCAGCCCCAGCATTTT.